These 18 T cell receptor beta chains share one sample of origin, sequenced in a study of blood T cell repertoires in COVID-19. TCRdb's copy holds only in-frame clones and misses some; the assay was immunoSEQ multiplex PCR. The sample has about 170,000 clones, roughly 84% seen once. The specimen was peripheral blood. The receptors were gathered from a man aged 55 to 70 who had recovered from COVID-19.

This chain uses TRBV4-1 with TRBJ1-1, with no clear D. Germline lookup yields CDR1 MGHRA and CDR2 YSYEKL. The CDR3 runs to 14 residues. Trimming took 0 bases from V and 8 from J, leaving 13 bases between them. The chain's CDR3 is CASSQDRSPKEAFF. The CDR3 nucleotides read TGCGCCAGCAGCCAAGACAGATCGCCGAAAGAAGCTTTCTTT.

This chain joins TRBV29-1 and TRBJ2-3; 10 bases match TRBD2. CDR1 and CDR2 from the germline V gene are SQVTM and ANQGSEA. The CDR3 runs to 15 residues. V trimming: 1 base; J trimming: 4 bases; junction bases outside the gene matches: 5. The CDR3 DNA sequence: TGCAGCGTTGAAGGGACTAGCGGAGCGGCAGATACGCAGTATTTT. The encoded protein is CSVEGTSGAADTQYF.

The rearrangement links TRBV30 to TRBJ2-1; 9 bases fit TRBD2. Trimming took 6 bases from V and 6 from J; bases not matched to a gene: 6. Germline V gene lookup returns CDR1 GTSNPN and CDR2 SVGIG (reference sequence). The CDR3 spans 13 residues. Here the CDR3 DNA reads TGTGCCTGCGAGCTAGCGGGGACCAATGAGCAGTTCTTC. It encodes CACELAGTNEQFF. Filled out from reference TRBV30 and TRBJ2-1, the complete variable domain reads SQTIHQWPATLVQPVGSPLSLECTVEGTSNPNLYWYRQAAGRGLQLLFYSVGIGQISSEVPQNLSASRPQDRQFILSSKKLLLSDSGFYLCACELAGTNEQFFGPGTRLTVL.

V usage is TRBV5-4 and J usage is TRBJ1-2; no definite D call. Per germline, CDR1 SGHNT and CDR2 YYREEE (reference sequence). Trimming took off 2 bases at V and 4 bases at J, with 6 bases between the two ends. This CDR3 is 12 amino acids long. CDR3 in amino acids: CASSLESYGYTF. Here the CDR3 DNA reads TGTGCCAGCAGCTTAGAGTCCTATGGCTACACCTTC.

This chain links TRBV20-1 with TRBJ1-2; a possible D gene is TRBD1 (5 bases). Per the germline V gene, CDR1 is DFQATT and CDR2 is SNEGSKA (reference sequence). Trimming shortened V by 3 bases and J by 1 base, and 21 bases separated the two germline ends. This CDR3 has 17 residues. CDR3 sequence (DNA): TGCAGTGCTAGTGACCTTCCGACTATCGGGGGTAACTATGGCTACACCTTC. Translating it yields CSASDLPTIGGNYGYTF.

The genes are TRBV2 and TRBJ2-1; a weak D match, TRBD1 (6 bases). V shed 7 bases and J shed 8 bases, with 24 bases lying between them. CDR1 is SNHLY and CDR2 is FYNNEI in the germline V gene. The CDR3 consists of 16 residues. The CDR3 region is CASISGASVGWDEQFF. In DNA form, the CDR3 reads TGTGCCAGCATTTCAGGGGCGAGTGTAGGGTGGGATGAGCAGTTCTTC.

The rearrangement joins TRBV3-1 (or the pseudogene TRBV3-2) to TRBJ1-1; D perhaps matches TRBD1 (6 bases). CDR3 length equals 18 residues. Germline V CDR1 and CDR2: LGHDT, YNNKEL (reference sequence). Trimming removed 4 bases from V and 4 bases from J, with 25 bases in between. The CDR3 loop reads CASSPLYPFTGRGTEAFF. DNA for the CDR3: TGTGCCAGCAGCCCTCTTTATCCTTTCACAGGGAGGGGCACTGAAGCTTTCTTT.

The rearrangement uses TRBV7-3 and TRBJ2-1; D remains ambiguous. Trimming took off 1 base at V and 7 bases at J, with 8 bases between the two ends. Germline CDR1 is SGHTA and CDR2 is FQGTGA. This CDR3 spans 13 amino acids. The CDR3: CASSLSGSNEQFF. CDR3 coding DNA: TGTGCCAGCAGCTTAAGTGGTAGTAATGAGCAGTTCTTC. The full variable domain, with the rest looked up from reference TRBV7-3 and TRBJ2-1, is GAGVSQTPSNKVTEKGKYVELRCDPISGHTALYWYRQSLGQGPEFLIYFQGTGAADDSGLPNDRFFAVRPEGSVSTLKIQRTERGDSAVYLCASSLSGSNEQFFGPGTRLTVL.

This clone has only one observation. CDR3 loop: CASSPFGGAEQETQYF. CDR3 nucleotide sequence: TGTGCCAGCAGCCCATTCGGGGGGGCAGAACAAGAGACCCAGTACTTC. This chain links TRBV3-1 (or the pseudogene TRBV3-2) with TRBJ2-5; 8 bases fit TRBD2. CDR3 length: 16 amino acids. V shed 4 bases, J shed 2 bases, and the junction held 9 bases outside the gene matches. Germline loops: CDR1 LGHDT, CDR2 YNNKEL (reference sequence).

V and J are TRBV6-5 and TRBJ1-2; 7 bases fit TRBD1. With V trimmed by 2 bases and J by 7 bases, 10 bases remained unmatched. Germline-derived CDR1 and CDR2 are MNHEY and SVGAGI. This CDR3 is 15 amino acids long. DNA of the CDR3: TGTGCCAGCAGTTACGGGTCGTCAGGGGGTGGTGGCTACACCTTC. Protein product: CASSYGSSGGGGYTF.

The chain combines TRBV7-3 with TRBJ2-1, with TRBD2 matching 11 bases. V was pared by 4 bases and J by 8 bases, with 7 bases of the junction left unmatched. This CDR3 has 15 amino acids. The germline V gene encodes CDR1 SGHTA and CDR2 FQGTGA. CDR3 sequence reads: CASSSTSGAVDEQFF. CDR3 DNA: TGTGCCAGCAGCTCGACTAGCGGGGCAGTCGATGAGCAGTTCTTC.

The genes are TRBV5-1 and TRBJ1-2; D is uncertain. CDR3 length equals 15 residues. CDR1 SGHRS and CDR2 YFSETQ come from the germline V gene. Between the trimmed V and J ends, which lost 0 bases and 0 bases, there was a span of 9 bases. The CDR3 DNA follows: TGCGCCAGCAGCTTGGATCCGGGAACTAACTATGGCTACACCTTC. Amino acids: CASSLDPGTNYGYTF.

The V and J genes are TRBV11-3 and TRBJ2-5; D is possibly TRBD1 (7 bases). This CDR3 is 15 amino acids long. The V gene lost 5 bases and the J gene lost 4 bases, with 17 bases spanning the gap. The V gene's germline CDR1 is SGHNT and CDR2 YENEEA. The chain's CDR3 is CASSPAGGRGETQYF. In nucleotides, the CDR3 is TGTGCCAGCAGCCCAGCAGGGGGGCGAGGAGAGACCCAGTACTTC.

In DNA, the CDR3 is TGTGCCAGCAGCTCCGGGACTGGGACACCCCTCCACTTT. It codes for CASSSGTGTPLHF. The chain joins TRBV11-2 to TRBJ1-6; possibly TRBD1 for D (5 bases). The ends were cut back, 4 bases at V and 11 bases at J, with 12 bases in the middle. Germline V CDR1 and CDR2: SGHAT, FQNNGV. CDR3 size: 13 residues.

The chain is built from TRBV19 and TRBJ1-4, with 7 bases aligning to TRBD1. The CDR3 is made up of 14 amino acids. In germline, CDR1 is LNHDA, CDR2 SQIVND (reference sequence). The J segment lost 3 bases and the V segment lost 6 bases, leaving 4 bases of the junction unmatched. The CDR3 sequence is CASSQTGSNEKLFF. In nucleotides, the CDR3 is TGTGCCAGTAGCCAGACAGGGTCTAATGAAAAACTGTTTTTT.

This chain uses TRBV6-5 with TRBJ1-2; 8 nucleotides line up with TRBD1. This CDR3 has 14 residues. Germline CDR1 and CDR2: MNHEY and SVGAGI. With V trimmed by 10 bases and J by 3 bases, 10 bases remained unmatched. CDR3 residues: CAIINQGAYYGYTF. CDR3 in DNA: TGTGCCATCATAAACCAGGGGGCTTACTATGGCTACACCTTC.

The chain combines TRBV3-1 (or the pseudogene TRBV3-2) with TRBJ2-7; the match to TRBD2 covers 7 bases. Germline CDR1 is LGHDT and CDR2 is YNNKEL (reference sequence). V lost 1 base, J lost 4 bases, and 10 bases stayed unmatched. CDR3 length: 16 amino acids. In nucleotides, the CDR3 is TGTGCCAGCAGCCAAGCGGGCTCAGGGAGGGCGTACGAGCAGTACTTC. The encoded protein is CASSQAGSGRAYEQYF.

V is TRBV9 and J is TRBJ2-1; tentatively, D is TRBD2 (5 bases). Germline CDR1 reads SGDLS; CDR2 reads YYNGEE. This CDR3 spans 13 amino acids. Trimming took 2 bases from V and 2 from J, leaving 5 bases between them. In nucleotides, the CDR3 is TGTGCCAGCAGCGTCGGGGCCTACAATGAGCAGTTCTTC. Its translation is CASSVGAYNEQFF.